This T cell receptor beta chain was sequenced during a study of T-cell memory formation after mild COVID-19. General study findings and limits: CD4+ contracting clones lay mainly in CM and EM, CD8+ ones in EMRA. Pre-infection memory contained some responding clones, which suggested that cross-reactive memory had joined.

TCRdb reprocessed the 5' RACE reads with MiXCR, giving one entry per CDR3 protein. This table holds about 400,000 distinct CDR3 sequences, around 22% found once. Losses at the gene ends were 3 bases for V and 1 base for J; bases not matched to a gene: 5. The CDR3 consists of 15 residues. Details on this clonotype: Its specificity is not known.

The specimen was PBMCs or a T cell subset sorted from them (not recorded which). V is TRBV12-3 or TRBV12-4 and J is TRBJ2-5, with 7 nucleotides matching TRBD1. The source is an adult woman who had mild COVID-19 (a few samples of this study predate the infection). Cell type and time point are not known. The CDR3 here is CASSFGGQLQETQYF. As DNA, the CDR3 is TGTGCCAGCAGTTTTGGGGGACAGCTCCAAGAGACCCAGTACTTC.